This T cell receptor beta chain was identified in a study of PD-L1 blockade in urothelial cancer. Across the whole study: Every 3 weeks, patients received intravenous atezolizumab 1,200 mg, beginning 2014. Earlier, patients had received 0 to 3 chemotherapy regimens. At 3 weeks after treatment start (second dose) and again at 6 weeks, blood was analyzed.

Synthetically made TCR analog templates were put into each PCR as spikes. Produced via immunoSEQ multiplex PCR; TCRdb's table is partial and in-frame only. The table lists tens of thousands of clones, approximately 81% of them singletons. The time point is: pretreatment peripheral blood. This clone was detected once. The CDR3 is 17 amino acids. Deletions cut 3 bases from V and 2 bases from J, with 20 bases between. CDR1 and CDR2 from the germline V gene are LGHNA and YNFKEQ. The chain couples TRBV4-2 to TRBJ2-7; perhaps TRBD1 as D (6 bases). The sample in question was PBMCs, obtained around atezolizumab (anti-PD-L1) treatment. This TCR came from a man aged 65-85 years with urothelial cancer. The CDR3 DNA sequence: TGTGCCAGCAGCCAGGCAACCTTTAGGGGGACCACCTACGAGCAGTACTTC. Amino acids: CASSQATFRGTTYEQYF.